These 27 T cell receptor beta chains were all obtained from the same sample, sequenced in a study of cytomegalovirus exposure and HLA in healthy donors. With 60 Vbeta and 13 Jbeta primers, the PCR was carried out. The repertoire was sequenced with immunoSEQ multiplex PCR; TCRdb's copy has only in-frame clones and lacks some. Among 65,000 to 90,000 clones listed, approximately 75% were seen once. Sequenced material: PBMCs. These receptors all stem from a man between 60 and 75 years old in good health and CMV-seronegative.

The chain links TRBV9 to TRBJ1-2, with a possible D match to TRBD1 (6 bases). CDR3 size: 13 residues. Germline V gene sequence: CDR1 SGDLS, CDR2 YYNGEE. V lost 5 bases and J lost 6, with 14 bases in between. This CDR3 reads CASRGRGIDGYTF. CDR3 nucleotides: TGTGCCAGCAGAGGGAGGGGGATCGATGGCTACACCTTC.

The V gene is TRBV7-2, the J gene TRBJ2-5; TRBD2 matches 8 bases. The V gene's germline CDR1 is SGHTA and CDR2 FQGNSA. J lost 10 bases, V lost 5 bases, and 3 bases had no gene match. This CDR3 is built from 11 residues. The DNA of the CDR3 is TGTGCCAGCAGCACCGGGACTAGCCAGTACTTC. Encoded protein: CASSTGTSQYF.

V usage is TRBV6-5 and J usage is TRBJ1-3; TRBD1 aligns across 7 bases. Trimming removed 7 bases from V and 0 bases from J; junction bases left unmatched: 6. The CDR3 covers 15 residues. Germline V gene sequence: CDR1 MNHEY, CDR2 SVGAGI. The DNA for the CDR3 is TGTGCCAGCACCTCGGGACAGCACTCTGGAAACACCATATATTTT. It codes for CASTSGQHSGNTIYF.

V is TRBV4-1 and J is TRBJ2-7, with 7 bases that match TRBD1. The germline V gene encodes CDR1 MGHRA and CDR2 YSYEKL. The CDR3 is 14 amino acids. The V gene end was trimmed by 0 bases and the J gene end by 3 bases; junction bases not matched to a gene: 2. The CDR3 sequence is CASSQEGQYYEQYF. CDR3 bases: TGCGCCAGCAGCCAAGAGGGACAGTACTACGAGCAGTACTTC.

J is TRBJ2-2 and V is TRBV19; D is unresolved. Looked up from germline, CDR1 is LNHDA and CDR2 is SQIVND (reference sequence). The CDR3 extends over 15 amino acids. V gave up 0 bases and J gave up 1 base, with 6 bases separating them. The CDR3 region has the DNA TGTGCCAGTAGTATAGACGACTGGAACACCGGGGAGCTGTTTTTT. It encodes CASSIDDWNTGELFF.

This chain links TRBV5-6 with TRBJ2-1; 10 nucleotides align to TRBD2. The CDR3 is 14 amino acids. Per germline, CDR1 SGHDT and CDR2 YYEEEE. Germline trimming cut 1 base from V and 8 bases from J; bases unmatched to any gene: 3. The CDR3 coding sequence is TGTGCCAGCAGCTTGTCTAGCGGGGGTTATGAGCAGTTCTTC. The encoded protein is CASSLSSGGYEQFF.

The V and J genes are TRBV19 and TRBJ2-4, with 9 nucleotides matching TRBD2. From germline, CDR1 is LNHDA and CDR2 SQIVND (reference sequence). J was trimmed by 3 bases and V by 9 bases; bases with no gene match: 6. The CDR3 runs 14 residues. The CDR3: CASAGGGGKNIQYF. The CDR3 DNA is TGTGCCAGCGCGGGGGGGGGCGGCAAAAACATTCAGTACTTC.

J is TRBJ1-5 and V is TRBV9; D not certain. In germline, CDR1 is SGDLS, CDR2 YYNGEE. V was clipped by 5 bases and J by 5 bases, with 17 bases between them. The CDR3 contains 15 residues. This chain's CDR3 is CASSPDTLPHQPQHF. The DNA for the CDR3 is TGTGCCAGCAGTCCTGACACCCTACCCCATCAGCCCCAGCATTTT.

The chain recombines TRBV29-1 with TRBJ1-2, with 9 bases aligning to TRBD1. Germline values: CDR1 SQVTM, CDR2 ANQGSEA. The CDR3 is 14 amino acids. The ends lost 6 bases at V and 2 bases at J; junction bases unmatched: 7. CDR3 in amino acids: CSVEQGAKNYGYTF. CDR3 DNA sequence: TGCAGCGTCGAACAGGGGGCGAAGAACTATGGCTACACCTTC.

The chain carries TRBV18 and TRBJ1-3, with TRBD1 as a possible D gene (6 bases). The length of the CDR3 is 16 residues. The V end was cut by 6 bases, the J end by 0 bases, with 15 bases between. Germline V lookup: CDR1 KGHSH, CDR2 LQKENI. CDR3 protein: CASSPGARSSGNTIYF. The CDR3 DNA reads TGTGCCAGCTCCCCAGGGGCAAGAAGCTCTGGAAACACCATATATTTT.

This clone was recorded once. The CDR3 sequence is CASSLSTGELSEAFF. CDR3 DNA sequence: TGTGCCAGCAGCTTATCGACAGGGGAGTTGTCTGAAGCTTTCTTT. The J gene is TRBJ1-1, the V gene TRBV7-3; 8 bases align to TRBD1. Germline CDR1 is SGHTA and CDR2 is FQGTGA. The CDR3 has 15 amino acids. J gave up 6 bases and V 2 bases, and 8 bases lay outside the gene matches.

This chain connects TRBV11-1 to TRBJ2-7; no clear D gene. Germline V lookup: CDR1 SGHAT, CDR2 FQDESV (reference sequence). Trimming pared 4 bases from V and 1 base from J, leaving 8 bases between. CDR3 size: 13 residues. The CDR3 spells CASSSFSSYEQYF. DNA of the CDR3: TGTGCCAGCAGCTCCTTTTCGTCCTACGAGCAGTACTTC.

V usage is TRBV7-3 and J usage is TRBJ2-7; possibly TRBD1 for D (6 bases). V was clipped by 6 bases and J by 1 base, with 28 bases between them. CDR3 size: 19 residues. CDR1 SGHTA and CDR2 FQGTGA come from the germline V gene. Here the CDR3 reads CASSPAPPVPGHLSYEQYF. The CDR3 bases are TGTGCCAGCAGTCCAGCCCCTCCGGTCCCGGGACACCTATCCTACGAGCAGTACTTC.

V and J are TRBV7-9 and TRBJ1-1; 10 bases agree with TRBD1. The germline V gene encodes CDR1 SEHNR and CDR2 FQNEAQ (reference sequence). There are 17 residues in the CDR3. The ends lost 5 bases at V and 4 bases at J; junction bases unmatched: 13. CDR3 protein: CASSPRAPGQGPTEAFF. CDR3 DNA sequence: TGTGCCAGCAGCCCTCGGGCCCCGGGACAGGGGCCCACTGAAGCTTTCTTT.

This clone was recorded only once. This sequence joins TRBV7-3 and TRBJ1-2; D gene ambiguous. There are 14 residues in the CDR3. Trimming stripped 5 bases from V and 2 bases from J, with 12 bases between. Germline-derived CDR1 and CDR2 are SGHTA and FQGTGA. CDR3 protein: CASSPTSENYGYTF. For the CDR3, the DNA is TGTGCCAGCAGCCCAACGTCGGAGAACTATGGCTACACCTTC.

The chain employs TRBV12-5 and TRBJ1-1; perhaps TRBD1 as D (5 bases). V lost 7 bases, J lost 4 bases, and 10 bases lay in between. Per germline, CDR1 LGHNT and CDR2 FRNRAP. The CDR3 is 12 amino acids. The CDR3, as DNA: TGTGCTAGTGCCATGGGGGGCACTGAAGCTTTCTTT. Translation gives CASAMGGTEAFF. The whole variable domain, remainder taken from reference TRBV12-5 and TRBJ1-1, is DARVTQTPRHKVTEMGQEVTMRCQPILGHNTVFWYRQTMMQGLELLAYFRNRAPLDDSGMPKDRFSAEMPDATLATLKIQPSEPRDSAVYFCASAMGGTEAFFGQGTRLTVV.

The CDR3 spells CASCKTGKQSPLHF. The CDR3 nucleotides read TGTGCCAGCTGCAAGACAGGGAAGCAATCACCCCTCCACTTT. The J gene is TRBJ1-6, the V gene TRBV18, with 7 bases that match TRBD1. Unmatched junction bases numbered 10, after V lost 7 bases and J lost 10 bases. The CDR3 runs to 14 residues. In germline, CDR1 is KGHSH, CDR2 LQKENI.

This chain joins TRBV2 and TRBJ2-1; 7 positions match TRBD1. The germline V gene has CDR1 SNHLY and CDR2 FYNNEI. V trimming: 6 bases; J trimming: 11 bases; junction bases outside the gene matches: 4. The CDR3 runs to 11 residues. CDR3: CASREQGKQFF. Here the CDR3 DNA reads TGTGCCAGCAGGGAACAGGGGAAGCAGTTCTTC.

The chain carries TRBV2 and TRBJ2-2; D possibly corresponds to TRBD2 (5 bases). V lost 3 bases and J 4 bases, leaving 9 bases between the germline ends. This CDR3 has 14 amino acids. Germline CDR1 SNHLY, CDR2 FYNNEI. The CDR3 loop reads CASSELRGTGELFF. For the CDR3, the DNA is TGTGCCAGCAGTGAGCTTCGGGGCACCGGGGAGCTGTTTTTT.

The rearrangement links TRBV10-2 to TRBJ2-4; TRBD2 aligns across 7 bases. The CDR3 has 16 residues. Germline CDR1 and CDR2: WSHSY and SAAADI. Trimming at V came to 0 bases and at J to 0 bases, leaving 2 bases not matched to a gene. The CDR3 bases are TGCGCCAGCAGTGAGTCTGGGAGGGGAGCCAAAAACATTCAGTACTTC. Protein sequence: CASSESGRGAKNIQYF.

This sequence joins TRBV19 and TRBJ2-3; 9 bases agree with TRBD2. This CDR3 is 15 amino acids long. Germline values: CDR1 LNHDA, CDR2 SQIVND (reference sequence). Trimming removed 1 base from V and 5 bases from J; junction bases left unmatched: 4. The CDR3 reads CASSIAAGGRDTQYF. Written as DNA, the CDR3 is TGTGCCAGTAGTATAGCTGCGGGGGGGCGAGATACGCAGTATTTT.

The rearrangement links TRBV7-7 to TRBJ2-5; 15 nucleotides line up with TRBD2. From germline, CDR1 is SSHAT and CDR2 FNYEAQ (reference sequence). The CDR3 length is 17 residues. V shed 5 bases and J 5 bases; nucleotides not matched to a gene: 9. The CDR3 loop is CASSPGLAGGSGETQYF. In DNA form, the CDR3 reads TGTGCCAGCAGCCCGGGACTAGCGGGGGGTTCGGGGGAGACCCAGTACTTC.

The chain couples TRBV13 to TRBJ2-3; D is perhaps TRBD2 (6 bases). The CDR3 consists of 15 residues. Trimming cost V 5 bases and J 0 bases, with 12 bases left between them. Germline V gene lookup returns CDR1 PRHDT and CDR2 FYEKMQ (reference sequence). CDR3 DNA: TGTGCCAGCAGCCCCCGGGACTTCAGCACAGATACGCAGTATTTT. Its translation: CASSPRDFSTDTQYF.

The chain employs TRBV10-3 and TRBJ2-3; 7 nucleotides align to TRBD2. Germline V CDR1 and CDR2: ENHRY, SYGVKD. CDR3 length: 14 amino acids. V lost 6 bases to trimming and J lost 3 bases; unmatched junction nucleotides: 6. The CDR3 DNA reads as TGTGCCATCAGCCCGGGGCGGGGGACAGATACGCAGTATTTT. Translating it yields CAISPGRGTDTQYF.

The chain carries TRBV6-6 and TRBJ2-3; no firm D call. There are 13 residues in the CDR3. Trimming cost V 6 bases and J 2 bases, with 9 bases left between them. The germline V gene has CDR1 MNHNY and CDR2 SVGAGI (reference sequence). In nucleotides, the CDR3 is TGTGCCAGCAGGAGAACAGTCACAGATACGCAGTATTTT. This encodes CASRRTVTDTQYF.

The gene calls are TRBV7-3 and TRBJ2-5; 9 positions agree with TRBD2. The end of the DNA fits TRBJ2-7 better, so the J call may be wrong. Per germline, CDR1 SGHTA and CDR2 FQGTGA. The CDR3 spans 15 residues. The CDR3 nucleotides are TGTGCCAGCAGCTTAACCACTAGCGGGTGGGACGAGCAGTACTTC. This encodes CASSLTTSGWDEQYF.

The chain recombines TRBV11-1 with TRBJ2-7, with D possibly TRBD2 on 6 matching bases. The V gene lost 5 bases and the J gene lost 9 bases, with 11 bases spanning the gap. Germline CDR1 SGHAT, CDR2 FQDESV (reference sequence). The length of the CDR3 is 11 residues. CDR3 in amino acids: CASSRNGGQYF. The CDR3 nucleotides are TGTGCCAGCAGCAGGAACGGGGGGCAGTACTTC.